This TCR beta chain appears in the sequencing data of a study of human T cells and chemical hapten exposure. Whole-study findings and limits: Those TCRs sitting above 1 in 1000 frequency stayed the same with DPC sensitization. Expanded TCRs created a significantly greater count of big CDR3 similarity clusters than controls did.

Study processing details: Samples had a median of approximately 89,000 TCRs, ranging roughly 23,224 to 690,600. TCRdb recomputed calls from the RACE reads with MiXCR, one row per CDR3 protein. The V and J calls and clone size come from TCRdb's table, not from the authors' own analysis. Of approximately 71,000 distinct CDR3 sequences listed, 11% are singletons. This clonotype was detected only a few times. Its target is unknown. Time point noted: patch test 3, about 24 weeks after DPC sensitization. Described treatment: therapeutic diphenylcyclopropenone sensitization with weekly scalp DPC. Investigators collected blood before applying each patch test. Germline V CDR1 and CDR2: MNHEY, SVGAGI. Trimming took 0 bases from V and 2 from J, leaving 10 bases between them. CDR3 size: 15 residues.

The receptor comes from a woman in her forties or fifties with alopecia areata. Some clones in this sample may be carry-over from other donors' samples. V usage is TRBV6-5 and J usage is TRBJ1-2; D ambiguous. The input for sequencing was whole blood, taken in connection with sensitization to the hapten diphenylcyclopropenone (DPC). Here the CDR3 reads CASSYSSTGNYGYTF. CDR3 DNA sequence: TGTGCCAGCAGTTACTCGTCTACGGGGAACTATGGCTACACCTTC.